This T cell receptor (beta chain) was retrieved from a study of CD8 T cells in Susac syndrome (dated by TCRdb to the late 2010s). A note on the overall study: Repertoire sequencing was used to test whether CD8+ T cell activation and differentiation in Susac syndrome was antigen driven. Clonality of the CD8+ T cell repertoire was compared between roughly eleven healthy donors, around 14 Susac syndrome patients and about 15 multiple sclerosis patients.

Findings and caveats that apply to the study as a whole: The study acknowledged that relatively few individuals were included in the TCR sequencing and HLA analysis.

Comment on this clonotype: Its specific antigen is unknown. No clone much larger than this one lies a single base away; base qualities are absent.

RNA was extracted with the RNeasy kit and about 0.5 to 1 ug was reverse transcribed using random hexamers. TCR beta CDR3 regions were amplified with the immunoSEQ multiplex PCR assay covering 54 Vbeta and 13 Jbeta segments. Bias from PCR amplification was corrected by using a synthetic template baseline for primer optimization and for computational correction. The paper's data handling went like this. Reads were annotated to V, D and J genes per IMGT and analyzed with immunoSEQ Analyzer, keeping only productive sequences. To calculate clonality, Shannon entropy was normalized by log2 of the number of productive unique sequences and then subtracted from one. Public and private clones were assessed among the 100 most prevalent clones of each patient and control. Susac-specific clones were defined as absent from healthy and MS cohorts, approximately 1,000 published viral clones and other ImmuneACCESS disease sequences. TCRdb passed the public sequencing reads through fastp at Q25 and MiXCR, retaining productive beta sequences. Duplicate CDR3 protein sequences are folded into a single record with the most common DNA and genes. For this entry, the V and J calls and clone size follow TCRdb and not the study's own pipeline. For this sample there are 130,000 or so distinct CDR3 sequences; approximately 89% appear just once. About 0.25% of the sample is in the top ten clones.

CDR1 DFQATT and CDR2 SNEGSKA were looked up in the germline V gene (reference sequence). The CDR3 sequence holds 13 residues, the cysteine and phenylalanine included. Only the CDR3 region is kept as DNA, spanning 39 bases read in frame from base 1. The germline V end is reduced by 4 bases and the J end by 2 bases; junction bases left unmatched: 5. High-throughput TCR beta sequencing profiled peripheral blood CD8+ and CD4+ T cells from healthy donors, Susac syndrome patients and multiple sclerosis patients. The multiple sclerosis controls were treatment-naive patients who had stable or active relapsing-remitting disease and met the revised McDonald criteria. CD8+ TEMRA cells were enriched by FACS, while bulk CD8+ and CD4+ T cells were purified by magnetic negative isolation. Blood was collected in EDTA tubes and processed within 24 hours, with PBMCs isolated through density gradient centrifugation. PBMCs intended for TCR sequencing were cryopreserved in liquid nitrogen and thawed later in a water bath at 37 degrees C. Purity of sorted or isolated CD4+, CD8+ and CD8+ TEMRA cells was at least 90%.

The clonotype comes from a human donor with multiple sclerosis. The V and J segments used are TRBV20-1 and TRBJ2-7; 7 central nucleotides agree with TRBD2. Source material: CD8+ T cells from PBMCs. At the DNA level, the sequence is TGCAGTGCTACCCCCGGACTAGCCTACGAGCAGTACTTC. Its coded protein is CSATPGLAYEQYF.